Listed here are 18 T cell receptor beta chains from one sample, sequenced in a study of shared clonotypes between healthy human individuals. Naive CD8 cells comprised CD45RO-negative, CCR7-positively selected cells, excluding terminally differentiated effector memory CD45RA+ cells. Clones were read by immunoSEQ multiplex PCR, and TCRdb kept only the in-frame ones, dropping some. The table records approximately 600,000 clones, approximately 95% of them present only once. Sequenced material: naive CD8+ T cells sorted from blood. The receptors come from a woman aged 25 to 39 in good health.

This clone has just one count. The V and J genes are TRBV5-8 and TRBJ1-1; no clear D. Germline-derived CDR1 and CDR2 are SGHTS and YDEGEE. The CDR3 consists of 12 residues. V dropped 0 bases and J dropped 5 bases, with 5 bases sitting between them. CDR3 sequence: CASSLGWTEAFF. DNA for the CDR3: TGTGCCAGCAGCTTGGGGTGGACTGAAGCTTTCTTT.

The gene calls are TRBV13 and TRBJ2-7; D might be TRBD1 (6 bases). V dropped 4 bases and J dropped 5 bases, with 12 bases sitting between them. From germline, CDR1 is PRHDT and CDR2 FYEKMQ (reference sequence). CDR3 size: 13 residues. This chain's CDR3 is CASSSGGKDEQYF. The CDR3 nucleotides are TGTGCCAGCAGCTCTGGGGGCAAGGACGAGCAGTACTTC.

The chain carries TRBV27 and TRBJ2-7, with 7 bases lining up with TRBD2. The junction had 5 bases not matched to a gene; V was cut back by 6 bases and J by 0 bases. The CDR3 sequence is 14 residues long. Looked up from germline, CDR1 is MNHEY and CDR2 is SMNVEV (reference sequence). The CDR3 sequence is CASRPGLGSYEQYF. CDR3 nucleotide sequence: TGTGCCAGCAGACCCGGACTAGGCTCCTACGAGCAGTACTTC.

This chain connects TRBV18 to TRBJ2-2; 9 bases align to TRBD1. The CDR3 is made up of 18 amino acids. The germline CDR1 and CDR2 sequences are KGHSH and LQKENI. V trimming: 3 bases; J trimming: 0 bases; junction bases outside the gene matches: 8. The CDR3 reads CASSPGDRVKSNTGELFF. The CDR3 DNA reads TGTGCCAGCTCACCTGGGGACAGGGTCAAGTCGAACACCGGGGAGCTGTTTTTT.

The V call is TRBV7-8, the J call TRBJ2-7; D possibly uses TRBD1 or TRBD2 (7 bases each). Trimming took 5 bases from V and 0 from J, leaving 17 bases between them. Germline V lookup: CDR1 SGHVS, CDR2 FQNEAQ. The CDR3 totals 16 residues. This CDR3 is CASSPPGEGASYEQYF. DNA for the CDR3: TGTGCCAGCAGCCCGCCGGGGGAGGGGGCCTCCTACGAGCAGTACTTC. The variable domain in full, with the rest retrieved from reference TRBV7-8 and TRBJ2-7, is GAGVSQSPRYKVAKRGQDVALRCDPISGHVSLFWYQQALGQGPEFLTYFQNEAQLDKSGLPSDRFFAERPEGSVSTLKIQRTQQEDSAVYLCASSPPGEGASYEQYFGPGTRLTVT.

CDR3 in amino acids: CASTTTGRSYEQYF. In nucleotides, the CDR3 is TGCGCCAGCACAACGACAGGGAGATCCTACGAGCAGTACTTC. The rearrangement joins TRBV5-1 to TRBJ2-7, with 7 nucleotides matching TRBD1. Germline CDR1 and CDR2: SGHRS and YFSETQ. This CDR3 has 14 amino acids. The V and J ends lost 6 bases and 1 base, in that order; junction bases with no gene match: 7. The whole variable domain, filled in from reference TRBV5-1 and TRBJ2-7, reads KAGVTQTPRYLIKTRGQQVTLSCSPISGHRSVSWYQQTPGQGLQFLFEYFSETQRNKGNFPGRFSGRQFSNSRSEMNVSTLELGDSALYLCASTTTGRSYEQYFGPGTRLTVT.

A note on this clone: A read error may be the cause here, since a much bigger clone is one base away. Other DNA sequences from this sample encode an identical CDR3 as well. The chain joins TRBV5-4 to TRBJ2-7; D remains unclear. The germline gives CDR1 SGHNT, CDR2 YYREEE (reference sequence). The CDR3 covers 11 residues. The ends were cut back, 4 bases at V and 3 bases at J, with 5 bases in the middle. The CDR3, as DNA: TGTGCCAGCAGCACGGACTACGAGCAGTACTTC. It is translated as CASSTDYEQYF.

The genes are TRBV5-4 and TRBJ2-7; unclear D gene. The CDR3 contains 11 residues. Per the germline V gene, CDR1 is SGHNT and CDR2 is YYREEE (reference sequence). V lost 4 bases to trimming and J lost 3 bases, with 5 bases between them. The CDR3 coding sequence is TGTGCCAGCAGCGGAAACTACGAGCAGTACTTC. Protein product: CASSGNYEQYF.

This chain joins TRBV7-9 and TRBJ1-4; a possible D gene is TRBD1 (6 bases). Trimming took 5 bases from V and 8 from J, leaving 15 bases between them. The germline V gene encodes CDR1 SEHNR and CDR2 FQNEAQ (reference sequence). The CDR3 extends over 14 amino acids. The CDR3 DNA reads TGTGCCAGCAGCACGGCAGGGGCCGGGGAAAAACTGTTTTTT. Translated: CASSTAGAGEKLFF.

The sample holds one count of this clone. The chain recombines TRBV27 with TRBJ2-7; D ambiguous. The CDR3 is made up of 15 amino acids. Trimming shortened V by 1 base and J by 2 bases, and 12 bases separated the two germline ends. CDR1 and CDR2 (germline): MNHEY, SMNVEV (reference sequence). In DNA form, the CDR3 reads TGTGCCAGCAGTTTATTTTCAGGTTTCGCCTACGAGCAGTACTTC. Translated, it gives CASSLFSGFAYEQYF.

This sequence joins TRBV5-1 and TRBJ2-7; perhaps TRBD2 as D (6 bases). V was clipped by 4 bases and J by 0 bases, with 20 bases between them. This CDR3 has 17 amino acids. Per the germline V gene, CDR1 is SGHRS and CDR2 is YFSETQ. The CDR3 reads CASSIPQSGPFSYEQYF. The DNA of the CDR3 is TGCGCCAGCAGCATTCCTCAGAGCGGGCCTTTCTCCTACGAGCAGTACTTC.

This chain links TRBV5-1 with TRBJ1-1, with TRBD1 matching 7 bases. The CDR3 is 14 amino acids. Unmatched junction bases numbered 4, after V lost 5 bases and J lost 0 bases. CDR1 SGHRS and CDR2 YFSETQ come from the germline V gene. CDR3 bases: TGCGCCAGCAGGGGGGGACAGCTGAACACTGAAGCTTTCTTT. Encoded protein: CASRGGQLNTEAFF. Combining the CDR3 with reference TRBV5-1 and TRBJ1-1 gives the whole variable domain KAGVTQTPRYLIKTRGQQVTLSCSPISGHRSVSWYQQTPGQGLQFLFEYFSETQRNKGNFPGRFSGRQFSNSRSEMNVSTLELGDSALYLCASRGGQLNTEAFFGQGTRLTVV.

V usage is TRBV7-9 and J usage is TRBJ2-7, with 8 bases that match TRBD2. The germline gives CDR1 SEHNR, CDR2 FQNEAQ (reference sequence). Trimming took 5 bases from V and 5 from J; bases not matched to a gene: 8. The CDR3 has 14 residues. Written as DNA, the CDR3 is TGTGCCAGCAGCCCGCGGGGGGCCGGGGACGAGCAGTACTTC. It is translated as CASSPRGAGDEQYF.

The chain uses TRBV28 and TRBJ2-7, with 7 bases lining up with TRBD1. The CDR3 is made up of 15 amino acids. Trimming took 2 bases from V and 3 from J; bases not matched to a gene: 7. Germline V gene sequence: CDR1 MDHEN, CDR2 SYDVKM. Here the CDR3 DNA reads TGTGCCAGCAGTTTAGGGACAGCAAACTTCTACGAGCAGTACTTC. Amino acid sequence: CASSLGTANFYEQYF.

This chain links TRBV18 with TRBJ2-7, with TRBD2 matching over 7 bases. The V gene end was trimmed by 3 bases and the J gene end by 4 bases; junction bases not matched to a gene: 6. There are 14 residues in the CDR3. Germline V gene lookup returns CDR1 KGHSH and CDR2 LQKENI. The DNA for the CDR3 is TGTGCCAGCTCACCCCTAGCGGAGAGTTACGAGCAGTACTTC. It translates to CASSPLAESYEQYF.

The chain carries TRBV7-8 and TRBJ2-7; D not resolved. V was clipped by 8 bases and J by 1 base, with 6 bases between them. This CDR3 has 11 residues. Looked up from germline, CDR1 is SGHVS and CDR2 is FQNEAQ. The CDR3 region is CASSDSYEQYF. The CDR3 nucleotides read TGTGCCAGCTCGGATTCCTACGAGCAGTACTTC.

The rearrangement links TRBV7-9 to TRBJ1-2, with 7 bases aligning to TRBD1. The CDR3 length is 13 residues. V shed 4 bases, J shed 6 bases, and the junction held 5 bases outside the gene matches. The germline CDR1 and CDR2 sequences are SEHNR and FQNEAQ (reference sequence). CDR3 nucleotides: TGTGCCAGCAGCTCACAGGGGACGGATGGCTACACCTTC. It specifies CASSSQGTDGYTF.

This chain links TRBV27 with TRBJ2-3; D gene ambiguous. V dropped 9 bases and J dropped 8 bases, with 21 bases sitting between them. The CDR3 consists of 14 residues. Germline V gene data show CDR1 as MNHEY and CDR2 as SMNVEV (reference sequence). This CDR3 is CASSGWQDGSTQYF. The CDR3 DNA reads as TGTGCCAGTTCGGGTTGGCAGGACGGTTCTACGCAGTATTTT.